This T cell receptor (beta chain) emerged from a study of blood T cell repertoires in COVID-19 (dated by TCRdb to 2018 to 2021). For context, the study as a whole: The collaborator samples originated in the United States, Italy and Spain and spanned the acute and convalescent phases of COVID-19. The material from the prospective study consisted of cDNA or gDNA derived from T cells, B-cell-depleted T cells, or PBMCs. Subjects who had been exposed to COVID-19, were actively infected with it, or had recovered from it provided the deeply sampled blood TCRbeta repertoires that made up the dataset. The repertoires were released in a freely available public database intended as a resource for research on the immune response to SARS-CoV-2. The samples were drawn from two sources: the first 160 participants of the ongoing ImmuneRACE study, and over 950 subjects contributed by 6 global collaborators. Sample metadata almost always included a de-identified subject ID, COVID-19 status, age in years and sex. Where HLA class I and class II types were available, the types were taken from metadata supplied by the sample provider, not from assay-based typing. Overall results and qualifications from the work: How much clinical and demographic metadata was included differed by source and by participant, and the metadata was provided uncurated.

Whole blood was collected in K2EDTA tubes by collaborating institutions according to the institutions' own protocols. Collaborator samples were shipped for TCRbeta analysis as frozen whole blood, isolated PBMCs, or DNA extracted from either sample type. TCRbeta CDR3 regions were amplified from genomic DNA using the immunoSEQ Assay, a bias-controlled multiplex PCR. For the original study's pipeline: Nucleated cell counts per sample were estimated from amplification of reference gene primers within the assay. To quantify the absolute abundance of each unique TCRbeta CDR3 rearrangement, sequence reads were collapsed and filtered. For each sample, productive Simpson clonality was calculated as the square root of Simpson's diversity index over productive rearrangements. The table comes from immuneACCESS by way of TCRdb, which keeps in-frame sequences with V and J called. Part of the clones is missing from these tables; in studies checked, under half for an unresolved V gene and the rest for unknown reasons. V and J calls and clone size come straight from that table; D and trimming were deduced from the DNA. The sample yields under 250,000 clones; about 83% were counted once. The top ten hold 2% to 3% of the sample.

Notes on this clone: Its specific antigen is unknown. Qualities for individual bases were not recorded, and no much larger clone is one base off.

CDR1 SNHLY and CDR2 FYNNEI were looked up in the germline V gene. There are 15 amino acids in the CDR3, from cysteine to phenylalanine inclusive. The entry retains the CDR3 DNA only, 45 bases that are in frame from base 1. V trim: 6 bases; J trim: 1 base; unmatched bases: 1. Sequences were obtained from peripheral blood. The chain is made from TRBV2 and TRBJ1-6; 9 bases in the junction line up with TRBD1. The TCR comes from a woman in her forties with active or convalescent COVID-19. The CDR3: CASRGQGSYNSPLHF. The nucleotide sequence is TGTGCCAGCAGGGGACAGGGTTCCTATAATTCACCCCTCCACTTT.